The rows below give T cell receptor beta chains drawn from one sample of a study of cytomegalovirus exposure and HLA in healthy donors. The table came from immunoSEQ multiplex PCR; TCRdb's copy has only in-frame clones and leaves some out. The sample has around 110,000 clones, around 80% seen once. Sample: PBMCs. Receptors were obtained from a young man in good health and CMV-seropositive. Both conserved end residues are part of each CDR3. Each record gives: clone size, J gene, V gene, D gene, CDR3 protein, CDR3 DNA. A D gene is named only where the DNA matches it firmly. Only part of the rows carry a size: once, few, many, or a class if the clone is expanded.

>once|TRBJ2-7|TRBV5-1|.
CASSFGVPSYEQYF
TGCGCCAGCAGCTTCGGGGTCCCCTCCTACGAGCAGTACTTC
>.|TRBJ2-3|TRBV28|.
CASTPPVGPSTDTQYF
TGTGCCAGCACCCCACCGGTGGGGCCCAGCACAGATACGCAGTATTTT
>.|TRBJ1-5|TRBV2|.
CASRLRRGGQPQHF
TGTGCCAGCCGACTAAGGAGGGGCGGTCAGCCCCAGCATTTT
>few|TRBJ2-7|TRBV9|TRBD2
CASSVTSGGNEQYF
TGTGCCAGCAGCGTGACTAGCGGGGGGAACGAGCAGTACTTC
>.|TRBJ2-2|TRBV11-2|.
CASSLDYYTGELFF
TGTGCCAGCAGCTTAGACTATTACACCGGGGAGCTGTTTTTT
>.|TRBJ1-6|TRBV10-3|.
CAISDDARASSPLHF
TGTGCCATCAGTGACGATGCCAGGGCGAGTTCACCCCTCCACTTT
>.|TRBJ2-6|TRBV5-6|TRBD1
CASSLRDRSWLTGANGLTF
TGTGCCAGCAGCCTCCGGGACAGGTCTTGGTTGACTGGGGCCAACGGCCTGACTTTC
>.|TRBJ1-2|TRBV6-5|.
CASSRSGTHYGYTF
TGTGCCAGCAGTCGCTCCGGGACACACTATGGCTACACCTTC
>.|TRBJ1-1|TRBV9|.
CASSVQASNTEAFF
TGTGCCAGCAGCGTACAGGCTTCGAACACTGAAGCTTTCTTT
>.|TRBJ2-5|TRBV5-1|.
CASSFWSEETQYF
TGCGCCAGCAGCTTTTGGTCGGAAGAGACCCAGTACTTC
>.|TRBJ1-4|TRBV30|TRBD1
CAFGQGPNEKLFF
TGTGCCTTTGGACAGGGACCTAATGAAAAACTGTTTTTT
>.|TRBJ2-5|TRBV19|TRBD2
CASSFGTSGEETQYF
TGTGCCAGTAGTTTCGGGACTAGCGGGGAAGAGACCCAGTACTTC
>.|TRBJ1-3|TRBV18|TRBD1
CASSPTGQGGGLSGNTIYF
TGTGCCAGCTCACCAACAGGACAGGGTGGGGGCCTCTCTGGAAACACCATATATTTT
>.|TRBJ1-1|TRBV9|.
CASSVDMTGKVEAFF
TGTGCCAGCAGCGTAGATATGACAGGCAAGGTAGAAGCTTTCTTT
>few|TRBJ2-5|TRBV7-2|TRBD2
CASSPSGGAAETQYF
TGTGCCAGCAGCCCTAGCGGGGGGGCCGCAGAGACCCAGTACTTC
>few|TRBJ2-3|TRBV29-1|TRBD1
CSDTEGATDTQYF
TGCAGCGATACTGAGGGGGCGACAGATACGCAGTATTTT
>.|TRBJ2-7|TRBV5-1|TRBD1
CASSAQPGQNAEYF
TGCGCCAGCAGCGCTCAACCGGGACAGAACGCGGAGTACTTC
>.|TRBJ2-7|TRBV5-1|TRBD2
CASTFGTRSYEQYF
TGCGCCAGCACTTTCGGGACTAGATCCTACGAGCAGTACTTC
>.|TRBJ2-1|TRBV7-8|.
CASSPTLVQGNEQFF
TGTGCCAGCAGCCCGACTTTAGTCCAGGGCAATGAGCAGTTCTTC
>.|TRBJ2-1|TRBV6-5|TRBD2
CASSLTSGGALEQFF
TGTGCCAGCAGTTTGACTAGCGGGGGGGCACTTGAGCAGTTCTTC
>few|TRBJ2-7|TRBV11-2|.
CASTQPGRTDNEQYF
TGTGCCAGCACTCAACCAGGGCGGACCGATAACGAGCAGTACTTC
>.|TRBJ2-2|TRBV19|TRBD1
CASSIGGQGGVGRELFF
TGTGCCAGTAGTATAGGAGGACAGGGGGGGGTCGGTCGGGAGCTGTTTTTT
>few|TRBJ1-1|TRBV2|.
CATERSGAFF
TGTGCCACTGAGCGGAGTGGGGCTTTCTTT
>.|TRBJ1-1|TRBV6-1|.
CASSSWGGLTEAFF
TGTGCCAGCAGTAGCTGGGGAGGACTGACTGAAGCTTTCTTT
>.|TRBJ2-7|TRBV9|TRBD1
CASSPRQGGVDEQYF
TGTGCCAGCAGCCCCCGACAGGGTGGAGTGGACGAGCAGTACTTC
>.|TRBJ1-6|TRBV7-9|.
CSSSTRRSSYNSPLHF
TGTTCCAGCAGCACCAGACGGAGCTCCTATAATTCACCCCTCCACTTT
>once|TRBJ2-3|TRBV7-6|TRBD2
CASSSSIAGGRADTQYF
TGTGCCAGCAGCTCTTCAATAGCGGGGGGGAGGGCAGATACGCAGTATTTT
>.|TRBJ2-7|TRBV7-9|.
CASSLKEFDEQYF
TGTGCCAGCAGCTTGAAGGAGTTCGACGAGCAGTACTTC
>.|TRBJ1-1|TRBV19|TRBD1
CASSLDRGAWNTEAFF
TGTGCCAGTAGTCTGGACAGGGGCGCGTGGAACACTGAAGCTTTCTTT
>.|TRBJ1-1|TRBV10-3|.
CATFTGLGFETVGAFF
TGTGCCACCTTTACAGGGTTGGGATTTGAAACGGTGGGAGCTTTCTTT
>few|TRBJ1-1|TRBV18|.
CASSPPGLGAEAFF
TGTGCCAGCTCACCGCCGGGACTGGGGGCTGAAGCTTTCTTT
>few|TRBJ2-5|TRBV5-4|.
CASSLSSGGTWETQYF
TGTGCCAGCAGCTTGTCGAGTGGGGGGACTTGGGAGACCCAGTACTTC
>.|TRBJ2-2|TRBV9|TRBD2
CASSPFTSGGAGELFF
TGTGCCAGCAGCCCTTTTACTAGCGGGGGGGCCGGGGAGCTGTTTTTT
>few|TRBJ1-3|TRBV4-1|TRBD1
CASSQWTGGAFGNTIYF
TGCGCCAGCAGCCAGTGGACAGGGGGCGCTTTCGGAAACACCATATATTTT
>.|TRBJ2-1|TRBV2|TRBD2
CASRNRAGGARNEQFF
TGTGCCAGCAGAAACAGAGCGGGGGGGGCGCGGAATGAGCAGTTCTTC
>once|TRBJ2-1|TRBV7-3|TRBD2
CASSVSLAGGPDEQFF
TGTGCCAGCAGCGTCTCACTAGCGGGGGGGCCTGATGAGCAGTTCTTC
>.|TRBJ1-2|TRBV18|.
CASSPSRGHLSYTF
TGTGCCAGCTCACCGTCCAGGGGACATTTGAGCTACACCTTC
>.|TRBJ2-3|TRBV5-6|.
CASSLGAGPSTDTQYF
TGTGCCAGCAGCTTGGGGGCAGGGCCTAGCACAGATACGCAGTATTTT
>.|TRBJ1-2|TRBV2|.
CAGRGLGDNYGYTF
TGTGCCGGACGGGGGTTAGGGGATAACTATGGCTACACCTTC
>few|TRBJ2-1|TRBV7-6|TRBD2
CASSSERGTYNEQFF
TGTGCCAGCAGTAGCGAGCGGGGGACCTACAATGAGCAGTTCTTC
>.|TRBJ2-7|TRBV4-1|TRBD1
CASSQDWPGGSYEQYF
TGCGCCAGCAGCCAAGATTGGCCAGGGGGATCCTACGAGCAGTACTTC
>once|TRBJ2-1|TRBV4-2|.
CASSQAEAHSDEQFF
TGTGCCAGCAGCCAAGCGGAGGCTCATTCCGATGAGCAGTTCTTC
>.|TRBJ1-5|TRBV6-1|TRBD1
CASSMTGDGYQPQHF
TGTGCCAGCAGTATGACAGGGGATGGCTATCAGCCCCAGCATTTT
>.|TRBJ1-2|TRBV5-1|TRBD1
CASSPGQDYGYTF
TGCGCCAGCAGCCCTGGACAGGACTATGGCTACACCTTC